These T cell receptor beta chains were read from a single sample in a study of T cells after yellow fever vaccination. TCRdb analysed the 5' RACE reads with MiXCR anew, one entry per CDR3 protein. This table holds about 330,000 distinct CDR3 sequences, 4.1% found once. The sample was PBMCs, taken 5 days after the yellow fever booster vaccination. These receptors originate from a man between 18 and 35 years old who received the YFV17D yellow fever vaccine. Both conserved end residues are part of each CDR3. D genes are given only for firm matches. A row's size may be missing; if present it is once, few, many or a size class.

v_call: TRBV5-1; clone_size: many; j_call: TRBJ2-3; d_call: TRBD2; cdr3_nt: TGCGCCAGCCTCGAGGGACTAGCGGGGAATGTGGGCACAGATACGCAGTATTTT; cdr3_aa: CASLEGLAGNVGTDTQYF
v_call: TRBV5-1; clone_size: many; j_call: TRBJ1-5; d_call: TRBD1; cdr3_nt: TGCGCCAGCAGCCCCGGGGACAGGCCAATGCCCCAGCATTTT; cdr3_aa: CASSPGDRPMPQHF
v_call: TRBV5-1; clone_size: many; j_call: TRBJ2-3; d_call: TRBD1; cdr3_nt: TGCGCCAGCAGCAGGGACAGGGGTGTTAGGGGCACAGATACGCAGTATTTT; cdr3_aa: CASSRDRGVRGTDTQYF
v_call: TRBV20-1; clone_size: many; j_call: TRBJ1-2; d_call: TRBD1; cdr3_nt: TGCAGTGCTAGAGATGGTAGGGGGCCGGATGGCTACACCTTC; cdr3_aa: CSARDGRGPDGYTF
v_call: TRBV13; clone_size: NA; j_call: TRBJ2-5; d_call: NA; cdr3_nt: TGTGCCAGCAGAATTACCGCCGCGAGGGAGACCCAGTACTTC; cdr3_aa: CASRITAARETQYF
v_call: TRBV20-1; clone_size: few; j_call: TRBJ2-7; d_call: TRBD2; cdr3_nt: TGCAGTGCTAGAGGAACTAGCGGGTACTACGAGCAGTACTTC; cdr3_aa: CSARGTSGYYEQYF
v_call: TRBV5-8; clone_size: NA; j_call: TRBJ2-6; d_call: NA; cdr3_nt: TGTGCCAGCAGCTTTTGGGGGGGGGCCAACGTCCTGACTTTC; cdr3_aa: CASSFWGGANVLTF
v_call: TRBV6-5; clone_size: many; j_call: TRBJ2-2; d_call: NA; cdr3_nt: TGTGCCAGCAGTTACTACGGACGCTGGGGCCAGGGGACCGGGGAGCTGTTTTTT; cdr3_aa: CASSYYGRWGQGTGELFF
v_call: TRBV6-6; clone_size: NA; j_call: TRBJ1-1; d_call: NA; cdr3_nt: TGTGCCAGCAGTTACTCGTACGTTAAGGGAGATGAAGCTTTCTTT; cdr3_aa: CASSYSYVKGDEAFF
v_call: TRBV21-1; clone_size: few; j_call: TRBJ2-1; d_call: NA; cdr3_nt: TGTGCCAGCAGCAAGACCGGGCCCGCTGGCGATGAGCAGTTCTTC; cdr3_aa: CASSKTGPAGDEQFF
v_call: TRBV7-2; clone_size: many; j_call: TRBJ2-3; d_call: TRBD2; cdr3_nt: TGTGCCAGCAGCTTAGTAGGCGGGGGGGACACAGATACGCAGTATTTT; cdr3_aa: CASSLVGGGDTDTQYF
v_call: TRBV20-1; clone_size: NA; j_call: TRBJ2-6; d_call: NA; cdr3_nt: TGCAGTGCTAGTACCCGGGTACACTCTGGGGCCAACGTCCTGACTTTC; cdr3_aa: CSASTRVHSGANVLTF
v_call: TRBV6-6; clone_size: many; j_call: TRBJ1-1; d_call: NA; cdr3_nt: TGTGCCAGCAGAAAGGACCGTGTGAGTGAAGCTTTCTTT; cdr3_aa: CASRKDRVSEAFF
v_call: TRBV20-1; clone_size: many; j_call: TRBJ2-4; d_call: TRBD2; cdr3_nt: TGCAGTGCTCCCGGGACTAGCAAAAACATTCAGTACTTC; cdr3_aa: CSAPGTSKNIQYF
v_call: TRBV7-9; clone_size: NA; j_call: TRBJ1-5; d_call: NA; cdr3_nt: TGTGCCAGCAGCTTGGGAGACACAGGGTCCAATCAGCCCCAGCATTTT; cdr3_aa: CASSLGDTGSNQPQHF
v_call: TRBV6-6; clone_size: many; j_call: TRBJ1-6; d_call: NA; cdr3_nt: TGTGCCAGCACTCCCTCTCATTCACCCCTCCACTTT; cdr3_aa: CASTPSHSPLHF
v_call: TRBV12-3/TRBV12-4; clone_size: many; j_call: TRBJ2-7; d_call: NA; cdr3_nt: TGTGCCAGCAGTCCGGGACACAATTCCTACGAGCAGTACTTC; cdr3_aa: CASSPGHNSYEQYF
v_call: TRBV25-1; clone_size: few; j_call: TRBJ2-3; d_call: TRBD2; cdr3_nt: TGTGCCAGCAGTGCTCCCCCCGGGGCTAGCGGGGGGGCCGGAGATACGCAGTATTTT; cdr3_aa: CASSAPPGASGGAGDTQYF
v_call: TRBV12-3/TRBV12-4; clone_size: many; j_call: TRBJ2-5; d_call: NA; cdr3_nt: TGTGCCAGCAGTTTGGGGCAGGGTGGCCAAGAGACCCAGTACTTC; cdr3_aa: CASSLGQGGQETQYF
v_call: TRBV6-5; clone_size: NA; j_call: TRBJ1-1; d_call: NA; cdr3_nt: TGTGCCAGCAGTTCCAGGACAGTCCTGGGGGCTTTCTTT; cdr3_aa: CASSSRTVLGAFF
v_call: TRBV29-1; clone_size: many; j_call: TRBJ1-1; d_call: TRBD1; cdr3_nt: TGCAGCGTTGGGGGGACAGGGGGAAGCACTGAAGCTTTCTTT; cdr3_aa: CSVGGTGGSTEAFF
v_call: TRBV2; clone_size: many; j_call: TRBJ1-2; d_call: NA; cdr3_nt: TGTGCCAGCGGTTCCGTAGGCTATGGCTACACCTTC; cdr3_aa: CASGSVGYGYTF
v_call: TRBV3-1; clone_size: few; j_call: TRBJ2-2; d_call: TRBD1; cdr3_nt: TGTGCCAGCAGCCGGCTCTTAGGACAGGGCAACACCGGGGAGCTGTTTTTT; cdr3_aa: CASSRLLGQGNTGELFF
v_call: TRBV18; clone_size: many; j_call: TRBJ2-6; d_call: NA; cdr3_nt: TGTGCCAGCTCACCACAAGAATCTGGGGCCAACGTCCTGACTTTC; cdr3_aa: CASSPQESGANVLTF
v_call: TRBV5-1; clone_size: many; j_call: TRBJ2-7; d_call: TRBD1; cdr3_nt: TGCGCCAGCAGCGTGGCCCCCGGGACAGGGTTTTACGAGCAGTACTTC; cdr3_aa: CASSVAPGTGFYEQYF
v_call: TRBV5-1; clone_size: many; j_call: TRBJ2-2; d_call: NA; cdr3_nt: TGCGCCAGCAGAGTGGGGAACACCGGGGAGCTGTTTTTT; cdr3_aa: CASRVGNTGELFF
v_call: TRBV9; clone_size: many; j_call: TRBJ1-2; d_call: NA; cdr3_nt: TGTGCCAGCAGCGCCCCATGGGGGGGTGATGGCTACACCTTC; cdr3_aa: CASSAPWGGDGYTF
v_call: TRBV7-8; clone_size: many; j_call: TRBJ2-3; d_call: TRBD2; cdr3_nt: TGTGCCAGCAGCTTTTCAAGCGGGGATGATACGCAGTATTTT; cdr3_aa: CASSFSSGDDTQYF
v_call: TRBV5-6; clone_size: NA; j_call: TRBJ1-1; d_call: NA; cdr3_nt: TGTGCCAGCAGCTTACGGGAAACGGACACTGAAGCTTTCTTT; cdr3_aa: CASSLRETDTEAFF
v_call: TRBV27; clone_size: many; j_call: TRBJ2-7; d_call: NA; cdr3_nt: TGTGCCAGCAGATCTCCCTCAGGGCAGGGCCACGAGCAGTACTTC; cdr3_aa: CASRSPSGQGHEQYF
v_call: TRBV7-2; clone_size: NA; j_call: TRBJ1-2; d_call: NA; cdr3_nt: TGTGCCAGCAGCTTAGCCGAAGGACAGAGCTGGTATGGCTACACCTTC; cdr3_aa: CASSLAEGQSWYGYTF
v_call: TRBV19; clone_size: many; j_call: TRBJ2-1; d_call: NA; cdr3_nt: TGTGCCAGTAGTATTTACGGGGGATCCTACAATGAGCAGTTCTTC; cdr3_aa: CASSIYGGSYNEQFF
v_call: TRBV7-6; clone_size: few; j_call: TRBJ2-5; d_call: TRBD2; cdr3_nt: TGTGCCAGCAGCCCCGAGGTTGCGGGGGGCGTGGAGACCCAGTACTTC; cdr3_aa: CASSPEVAGGVETQYF
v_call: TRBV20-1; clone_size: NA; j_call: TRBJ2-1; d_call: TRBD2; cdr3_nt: TGCAGTGCTATGGCTAGCGGGGCTACCTCCTACAATGAGCAGTTCTTC; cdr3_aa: CSAMASGATSYNEQFF
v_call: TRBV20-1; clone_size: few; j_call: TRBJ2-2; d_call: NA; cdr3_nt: TGCAGTGCTCAGAGGCAGAATACCGGGGAGCTGTTTTTT; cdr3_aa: CSAQRQNTGELFF
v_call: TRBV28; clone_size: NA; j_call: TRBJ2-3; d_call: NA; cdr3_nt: TGTGCCAGCAGTTTTTATGGCGGGGCCAGCACAGATACGCAGTATTTT; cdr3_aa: CASSFYGGASTDTQYF
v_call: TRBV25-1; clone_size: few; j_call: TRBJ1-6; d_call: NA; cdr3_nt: TGTGCCAGCGCAGTACTAGGACGGGGCGAAAATTCACCCCTCCACTTT; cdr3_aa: CASAVLGRGENSPLHF
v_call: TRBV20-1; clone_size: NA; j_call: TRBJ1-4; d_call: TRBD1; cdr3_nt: TGCAGTGCTAGAGAAGAGGGGGCTGAAAAACTGTTTTTT; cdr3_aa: CSAREEGAEKLFF